Listed below are T cell receptor beta chains from one sample, sequenced in a study of regulatory T cells in long-lasting Graves disease. TCRdb fed the multiplex PCR reads into MiXCR, producing one record per CDR3 protein. This sample has 510,000 or so distinct CDR3 sequences, with 12% found just once. Another study also made use of these data, one on T cells in Graves' hyperthyroidism and ophthalmopathy.

The material was peripheral blood mononuclear cells (PBMCs), obtained at new diagnosis, from a patient treated with antithyroid drugs. The receptors were gathered from a woman aged 25-40 years with Graves disease. CDR3s leave out the opening cysteine and the closing phenylalanine or tryptophan.

>TRBJ2-1|TRBV28
ASSTPGTGAYNEQF
>TRBJ1-3|TRBV20-1
SAPTGSSGNTIY
>TRBJ2-7|TRBV27
ASRGASYEQY
>TRBJ2-1|TRBV6-1
ASTYQGHGEQF
>TRBJ1-2|TRBV10-2
ASSDVDRLMSAYGYT
>TRBJ2-2|TRBV10-2
ASLTGGSGELF
>TRBJ1-2|TRBV30
AWMSPGYGYT
>TRBJ2-5|TRBV6-2/TRBV6-3
ASSYPGRVQETQY
>TRBJ1-2|TRBV3-1
ASSQRYEAGHGYT
>TRBJ2-2|TRBV10-2
ASSVSGVGGELF
>TRBJ2-7|TRBV2
ASSGPDRAYEQY
>TRBJ1-5|TRBV19
ASNGLGPQH
>TRBJ1-1|TRBV9
ASSYRPSGTANTEAF
>TRBJ1-5|TRBV14
ASSGGGSNQPQH
>TRBJ2-7|TRBV15
ATSSPIVAGSYEQY
>TRBJ2-2|TRBV14
ASSQSRNTGELF
>TRBJ1-1|TRBV29-1
SVPGQQNTEAF
>TRBJ2-7|TRBV10-1
ASSEEQPSSYEQY
>TRBJ2-1|TRBV9
ASSVSVAGVRNEQF
>TRBJ2-4|TRBV28
ASSGSVGKNIQY
>TRBJ2-5|TRBV11-3
ASSRTSGNRGPQY
>TRBJ2-1|TRBV4-3
ASSQAAGAPYNEQF
>TRBJ1-1|TRBV4-3
ASVPVWGRREAF
>TRBJ2-1|TRBV29-1
SVEGLAGDLSYNEQF
>TRBJ1-4|TRBV16
ASSQSGTGNEKLF
>TRBJ1-1|TRBV7-9
ASSLDGQGLASSSEAF
>TRBJ2-4|TRBV11-2
ASSANGPQY
>TRBJ2-7|TRBV5-1
ASSLGVGWSYEQY
>TRBJ2-7|TRBV7-2
ASSLGGGAGDGFEQY
>TRBJ2-7|TRBV19
ASSRGGGYEQY
>TRBJ2-5|TRBV7-2
ASSLGGLGTQETQY
>TRBJ1-5|TRBV20-1
SAGGDRSRPQH
>TRBJ2-2|TRBV11-2
ASSDRGGELF
>TRBJ1-4|TRBV7-2
ASSTYRGTNEKLF
>TRBJ2-5|TRBV3-1
ASSQSRVFQETQY
>TRBJ2-5|TRBV20-1
SAPTSGSGETQY
>TRBJ2-1|TRBV30
AWRGRGGRTAGSYNEQF
>TRBJ2-6|TRBV15
ATSRGTPYPISGANVLT
>TRBJ2-7|TRBV20-1
SASYRDTYSYEQY
>TRBJ2-1|TRBV6-5
ASSYSFRGAGRGEQF
>TRBJ2-3|TRBV20-1
SVAQGRSTDTQY
>TRBJ1-5|TRBV12-3/TRBV12-4
ASSLGRQHSNQPQH
>TRBJ1-5|TRBV7-2
ASSRTGGSNQPQH
>TRBJ2-5|TRBV18
ASSTQGYQETQY
>TRBJ2-1|TRBV27
ASSPDRSSPYNEQF
>TRBJ2-2|TRBV10-3
AISESLPPPGELF
>TRBJ1-5|TRBV20-1
SARDMNRDFNQPQH
>TRBJ1-5|TRBV3-1
ASSQGERSNQPQH
>TRBJ1-2|TRBV11-3
ASSLEASRTDGYT
>TRBJ2-1|TRBV30
AWSVAPYNEQF
>TRBJ1-2|TRBV29-1
SVEVRRTDRAFYGYT
>TRBJ2-2|TRBV24-1
ATSDTIAAVDGGELF
>TRBJ2-3|TRBV7-9
ASSRAGGDTDTQY
>TRBJ1-1|TRBV4-1
ASSPGQGITEAF
>TRBJ1-5|TRBV7-2
ASSVTGGLSQPQH